This TCR beta chain was captured in a study of blood T cell repertoires in COVID-19. Study in general: Samples representing acute and convalescent COVID-19 were sourced from the United States, Italy and Spain. T cells, B-cell-depleted T cells, or PBMCs supplied cDNA or gDNA.

Germline V gene data show CDR1 as LNHDA and CDR2 as SQIVND (reference sequence). The CDR3 runs to 16 residues. V was pared by 5 bases and J by 2 bases, with 8 bases of the junction left unmatched. Original data processing: Cell counts per sample came from amplifying reference gene primers. Sequencing was performed with immunoSEQ multiplex PCR; in TCRdb, only in-frame clones are kept and a portion is missing. V, J and clone size were drawn from that table, and D and trimming were deduced from the DNA. The sample carries 50,000 to 55,000 clones, roughly four fifths recorded once. The source of this sequence is a human donor in a cohort sampled during active COVID-19. V usage is TRBV19 and J usage is TRBJ2-7; 11 positions agree with TRBD2. What was sequenced was peripheral blood. CDR3 in amino acids: CASSGGLAGGTYEQYF. The CDR3 nucleotides are TGTGCCAGTAGTGGAGGTTTAGCGGGGGGGACCTACGAGCAGTACTTC.